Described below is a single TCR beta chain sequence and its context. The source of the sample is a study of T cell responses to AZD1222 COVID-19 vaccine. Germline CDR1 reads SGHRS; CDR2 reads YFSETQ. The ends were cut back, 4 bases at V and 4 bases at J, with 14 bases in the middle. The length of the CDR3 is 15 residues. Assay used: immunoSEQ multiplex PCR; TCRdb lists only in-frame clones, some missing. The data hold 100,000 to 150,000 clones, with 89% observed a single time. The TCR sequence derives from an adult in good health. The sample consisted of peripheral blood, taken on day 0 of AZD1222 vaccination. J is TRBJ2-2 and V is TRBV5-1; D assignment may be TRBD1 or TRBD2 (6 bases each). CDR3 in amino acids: CASSLGGGRTGELFF. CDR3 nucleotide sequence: TGCGCCAGCAGCCTCGGAGGGGGGCGCACCGGGGAGCTGTTTTTT.